The present T cell receptor beta chain was sequenced within a study of CD8+ T cells in alopecia areata. Study background: It was 6 to 18 months of tofacitinib, and then there were 6 months off drug. Study conclusions and caveats: Compared with normal scalp, lesional scalp had higher clonality and more expanded CD8+ clones. Among patients, TCR sharing was less clear than in mice, a difference possibly due in part to HLA diversity in the patient population.

Stated treatment: oral pan-JAK inhibitor, 5-10 mg twice daily. The germline V and J ends were trimmed by 5 bases and 0 bases, with 13 bases remaining between them. There are 16 residues in the CDR3. Germline V lookup: CDR1 SGHTA, CDR2 FQGNSA. Extracted from the samples, RNA was reverse transcribed into cDNA to serve as the sequencing template. Libraries were prepared by immunoSEQ multiplex PCR; TCRdb keeps only in-frame clonotypes and omits some of them. Here the sample spans 150,000 to 200,000 clones, approximately 51% being singletons. A note on this clone: Its antigen is not identified.

The TCR comes from a human donor with alopecia areata. The chain links TRBV7-2 to TRBJ2-2; D perhaps matches TRBD2 (6 bases). Sequenced material: CD8+ T cells sorted from blood, taken at approximately week 52, from a patient treated with tofacitinib. Here the CDR3 DNA reads TGTGCCAGCAGCACCTTGGGGACTTCGAACACCGGGGAGCTGTTTTTT. As protein: CASSTLGTSNTGELFF. Together with reference TRBV7-2 and TRBJ2-2, the CDR3 gives the full variable domain: GAGVSQSPSNKVTEKGKDVELRCDPISGHTALYWYRQSLGQGLEFLIYFQGNSAPDKSGLPSDRFSAERTGGSVSTLTIQRTQQEDSAVYLCASSTLGTSNTGELFFGEGSRLTVL.